This T cell receptor beta chain was sequenced during a study of cytomegalovirus exposure and HLA in healthy donors. Primers: 60 Vbeta forward and 13 Jbeta reverse. Measured with immunoSEQ multiplex PCR; TCRdb has only the in-frame clones, and not every one. The sample lists around 130,000 clones; more than 60% were seen once. Healthy bone marrow donors formed the donor group. The receptor comes from a middle-aged woman in good health and CMV-seropositive. The sample was PBMCs.

CDR3 in amino acids: CASSEYLASNSGANVLTF. The CDR3 DNA follows: TGTGCCAGCAGTGAATATCTCGCCTCTAACTCTGGGGCCAACGTCCTGACTTTC. The V call is TRBV25-1, the J call TRBJ2-6; D is unclear. Germline values: CDR1 MGHDK, CDR2 SYGVNS. The CDR3 has 18 residues. Trimming took 0 bases from V and 0 from J, leaving 12 bases between them.